The 18 T cell receptor beta chains below all came from one sample that was sequenced in a study of PD-1 blockade in classical Hodgkin lymphoma. Data came from immunoSEQ multiplex PCR; TCRdb stores just in-frame clones and leaves some out. The sample has roughly 42,000 clones, nearly 70% seen once. Stated time point: cycle 4 day 1 (C4D1), after 6 weeks of nivolumab. Relapses following autologous stem cell transplantation were seen in all patients, with brentuximab vedotin exposure varying. The sequences come from peripheral blood mononuclear cells (PBMCs), collected before the fourth cycle of nivolumab. The receptors come from a human donor with classical Hodgkin lymphoma.

The V and J genes are TRBV7-9 and TRBJ2-6; 7 bases are shared with TRBD2. Trimming at V came to 7 bases and at J to 0 bases, leaving 12 bases not matched to a gene. CDR3 length: 18 amino acids. CDR1 and CDR2 (germline): SEHNR, FQNEAQ (reference sequence). The CDR3 sequence is CASTETGGWGSGANVLTF. The CDR3 DNA sequence: TGTGCCAGCACCGAAACGGGGGGTTGGGGCTCTGGGGCCAACGTCCTGACTTTC.

This clone has more than one count but fewer than ten. This chain links TRBV11-2 with TRBJ1-2; D possibly corresponds to TRBD1 (6 bases). The germline gives CDR1 SGHAT, CDR2 FQNNGV. Trimming removed 1 base from V and 8 bases from J, with 11 bases in between. CDR3 length equals 13 residues. CDR3 sequence (DNA): TGTGCCAGCAGCTTAGGAGGGGGAGTGGGCTACACCTTC. This sequence encodes CASSLGGGVGYTF.

The chain combines TRBV6-5 with TRBJ1-1; D not resolved. Trimming took 7 bases from V and 0 from J, leaving 9 bases between them. The germline V gene encodes CDR1 MNHEY and CDR2 SVGAGI. CDR3 length: 13 amino acids. CDR3 amino acids: CASTRELNTEAFF. CDR3 coding DNA: TGTGCCAGCACTAGGGAGTTGAACACTGAAGCTTTCTTT.

This chain connects TRBV2 to TRBJ1-5; tentative D call: TRBD1 (6 bases). This CDR3 has 14 residues. Between the trimmed V and J ends, which lost 4 bases and 1 base, there was a span of 8 bases. Germline CDR1 SNHLY, CDR2 FYNNEI. The CDR3 sequence: CASSAGASNQPQHF. CDR3 sequence (DNA): TGTGCCAGCAGTGCGGGGGCGAGCAATCAGCCCCAGCATTTT.

This clone came up once. The rearrangement uses TRBV7-9 and TRBJ1-1; D not resolved. This CDR3 comprises 13 residues. With 5 bases removed from V and 2 bases from J, the gap between germline ends came to 9 bases. Germline V gene data show CDR1 as SEHNR and CDR2 as FQNEAQ (reference sequence). The CDR3 loop is CASSLRANTEAFF. CDR3 sequence (DNA): TGTGCCAGCAGCCTGAGGGCAAACACTGAAGCTTTCTTT.

This chain uses TRBV30 with TRBJ1-3; D gene unclear. Germline assignment: CDR1 GTSNPN and CDR2 SVGIG (reference sequence). V lost 0 bases to trimming and J lost 3 bases, with 3 bases between them. There are 12 residues in the CDR3. The chain's CDR3 is CAWSVLGNTIYF. The CDR3, as DNA: TGTGCCTGGAGTGTACTTGGAAACACCATATATTTT.

V usage is TRBV9 and J usage is TRBJ2-5, with D possibly being TRBD1 or TRBD2 (5 bases each). Looked up from germline, CDR1 is SGDLS and CDR2 is YYNGEE. Between the trimmed V and J ends, which lost 0 bases and 2 bases, there was a span of 11 bases. The CDR3 is 15 residues long. The CDR3 coding sequence is TGTGCCAGCAGCGTAGAGGGGACCCCACAAGAGACCCAGTACTTC. Translation gives CASSVEGTPQETQYF.

The V gene is TRBV2, the J gene TRBJ2-5; TRBD1 or TRBD2 may be the D gene (7 bases each). The germline V and J ends were trimmed by 8 bases and 5 bases, with 18 bases remaining between them. CDR1 SNHLY and CDR2 FYNNEI come from the germline V gene. The CDR3 has 14 residues. The CDR3 DNA follows: TGTGCCAGCGGGGGGGGGACAGCCAGGGAGACCCAGTACTTC. It codes for CASGGGTARETQYF.

This chain links TRBV15 with TRBJ2-7; D call uncertain. CDR3 size: 14 residues. V was cut by 5 bases and J by 2 bases, with 13 bases left in between. CDR1 is LNHNV and CDR2 is YYDKDF in the germline V gene (reference sequence). The CDR3 DNA sequence: TGTGCCACCAGCCCCGACTTGTCTACCTACGAGCAGTACTTC. Translated: CATSPDLSTYEQYF. Variable domain in full (rest from reference TRBV15 and TRBJ2-7): DAMVIQNPRYQVTQFGKPVTLSCSQTLNHNVMYWYQQKSSQAPKLLFHYYDKDFNNEADTPDNFQSRRPNTSFCFLDIRSPGLGDTAMYLCATSPDLSTYEQYFGPGTRLTVT.

This clone is classed as medium-sized. The V call is TRBV27, the J call TRBJ1-5, with D maybe TRBD1 (6 bases). Trimming cost V 2 bases and J 7 bases, with 15 bases left between them. Germline values: CDR1 MNHEY, CDR2 SMNVEV (reference sequence). CDR3 length equals 15 residues. The CDR3 DNA follows: TGTGCCAGCAGTTTACTCGGACAGTTCAGGCAGCCCCAGCATTTT. Its translation is CASSLLGQFRQPQHF.

V and J are TRBV2 and TRBJ2-6; D may be TRBD1 (5 bases). The CDR3 is 16 amino acids. V was trimmed by 6 bases and J by 0 bases, leaving 12 bases between them. The germline gives CDR1 SNHLY, CDR2 FYNNEI. Here the CDR3 reads CASSLQVSSGANVLTF. As DNA, the CDR3 is TGTGCCAGCAGCTTACAGGTCTCCTCTGGGGCCAACGTCCTGACTTTC.

V is TRBV10-3 and J is TRBJ2-1; D gene unclear. This CDR3 has 12 residues. Trimming removed 0 bases from V and 5 bases from J, with 2 bases in between. CDR1 and CDR2 from the germline V gene are ENHRY and SYGVKD. CDR3 sequence reads: CAISESDNEQFF. CDR3 DNA: TGTGCCATCAGTGAGTCTGACAATGAGCAGTTCTTC.

This clone was picked up one time. In nucleotides, the CDR3 is TGTGCCAGCAGCTTGGATGATACGGGACAGGTCTTCGGCTACACCTTC. It yields the protein CASSLDDTGQVFGYTF. The V and J genes are TRBV5-4 and TRBJ1-2, with 8 bases lining up with TRBD1. The germline V gene has CDR1 SGHNT and CDR2 YYREEE (reference sequence). With V trimmed by 0 bases and J by 8 bases, 12 bases remained unmatched. CDR3 length: 16 residues.

The chain carries TRBV9 and TRBJ2-7, with TRBD1 matching over 8 bases. In germline, CDR1 is SGDLS, CDR2 YYNGEE. The V and J ends lost 3 bases and 2 bases, in that order; junction bases with no gene match: 4. The CDR3 runs to 14 residues. The CDR3 sequence is CASSAGTGTYEQYF. CDR3 coding DNA: TGTGCCAGCAGCGCCGGGACAGGAACCTACGAGCAGTACTTC.

Only a few counts were recorded for this clone. The chain links TRBV6-6 to TRBJ2-5, with D possibly TRBD1 on 5 matching bases. The V gene lost 8 bases and the J gene lost 5 bases, with 15 bases spanning the gap. CDR1 is MNHNY and CDR2 is SVGAGI in the germline V gene (reference sequence). The CDR3 loop spans 13 amino acids. CDR3 residues: CASSGVGVETQYF. CDR3 in DNA: TGTGCCAGCTCTGGTGTAGGGGTGGAGACCCAGTACTTC.

In this sample, this clone turned up once. The chain carries TRBV30 and TRBJ2-3, with TRBD1 identical over 9 bases. This CDR3 has 17 amino acids. The V gene end was trimmed by 0 bases and the J gene end by 2 bases; junction bases not matched to a gene: 9. Germline-derived CDR1 and CDR2 are GTSNPN and SVGIG (reference sequence). CDR3 nucleotides: TGTGCCTGGAGTGTTCCACAGGGGGCTCGAATCACAGATACGCAGTATTTT. Encoded protein: CAWSVPQGARITDTQYF.

V and J are TRBV5-4 and TRBJ2-5; 7 nucleotides agree with TRBD2. The CDR3 runs 17 residues. Germline loops: CDR1 SGHNT, CDR2 YYREEE (reference sequence). The junction had 12 bases not matched to a gene; V was cut back by 0 bases and J by 4 bases. The CDR3 protein is CASSLDPAGVRGETQYF. CDR3 DNA: TGTGCCAGCAGCTTGGATCCGGCGGGGGTAAGAGGAGAGACCCAGTACTTC.

The chain recombines TRBV7-8 with TRBJ2-7; D ambiguous. The germline V and J ends were trimmed by 4 bases and 3 bases, with 10 bases remaining between them. Germline V gene data show CDR1 as SGHVS and CDR2 as FQNEAQ. This CDR3 region has 13 residues. CDR3 coding DNA: TGTGCCAGCAGCTCTCCGCCTCTCTACGAGCAGTACTTC. The encoded protein is CASSSPPLYEQYF.